Listed below are T cell receptor beta chains from one sample, sequenced in a study of blood T cells in healthy people across ages. TCRdb recomputed calls from the 5' RACE reads with MiXCR, one row per CDR3 protein. The sample includes about 1.8 million distinct CDR3 sequences, about 50% of them seen just once. Sequencing was done on a sample of blood. Every receptor here comes from a woman between 40 and 50 years old in good health. Both conserved end residues are part of each CDR3. A D gene is named only where the DNA matches it firmly. Where a row states a size, it is once, few, many or the class of an expanded clone; other rows omit it.

d_call clone_size j_call v_call cdr3_aa cdr3_nt
TRBD1 - TRBJ1-2 TRBV3-1 CASSPLLQGRNGYTF TGTGCCAGCAGCCCTTTACTACAGGGGAGGAATGGCTACACCTTC
TRBD1 few TRBJ2-3 TRBV29-1 CSVERQGVSDTQYF TGCAGCGTTGAACGGCAGGGGGTCTCAGATACGCAGTATTTT
- many TRBJ2-7 TRBV4-3 CASSQAPPFAYEQYF TGCGCCAGCAGCCAAGCTCCTCCCTTCGCCTACGAGCAGTACTTC
- - TRBJ2-1 TRBV20-1 CSARAQGTRVYNEQFF TGCAGTGCTAGGGCACAGGGTACGAGAGTGTACAATGAGCAGTTCTTC
TRBD2 - TRBJ2-3 TRBV4-1 CASSPLPGLAGAFTDTQYF TGCGCCAGCAGCCCTCTCCCGGGACTAGCGGGGGCTTTCACAGATACGCAGTATTTT
TRBD1 - TRBJ2-3 TRBV12-5 CASGLTGAPGTQYF TGTGCTAGTGGTTTGACAGGGGCCCCGGGTACGCAGTATTTT
TRBD2 - TRBJ2-3 TRBV7-2 CASSLAGAGVGDTQYF TGTGCCAGCAGCTTAGCTGGAGCGGGGGTGGGAGATACGCAGTATTTT
- - TRBJ1-5 TRBV25-1 CASTEGGNQPQHF TGTGCCAGCACCGAGGGGGGGAATCAGCCTCAGCATTTT
- few TRBJ2-7 TRBV27 CASSLSSDSSYEQYF TGTGCCAGCAGTTTATCTTCGGACAGCTCCTACGAGCAGTACTTC
TRBD2 - TRBJ2-1 TRBV24-1 CATRRTSGNEQFF TGTGCCACCAGAAGAACTAGCGGAAATGAGCAGTTCTTC
TRBD1 few TRBJ1-1 TRBV10-2 CASTRDRPGNTEAFF TGCGCCAGCACCCGGGACAGGCCAGGGAACACTGAAGCTTTCTTT
- - TRBJ2-6 TRBV3-1 CASSQEWQSSGANVLTF TGTGCCAGCAGCCAAGAGTGGCAGAGCTCTGGGGCCAACGTCCTGACTTTC
- few TRBJ2-3 TRBV20-1 CSAGVADTQYF TGCAGTGCTGGCGTCGCGGATACGCAGTATTTT
TRBD1 - TRBJ2-5 TRBV24-1 CATSPRLGQKQKTYNEQYF TGTGCCACCAGCCCCCGCTTGGGACAGAAGCAAAAAACCTACAATGAGCAGTACTTC
TRBD2 - TRBJ2-1 TRBV5-1 CASLLTSGGVGNEQFF TGCGCCAGCCTCCTGACTAGCGGGGGGGTTGGCAATGAGCAGTTCTTC
- few TRBJ2-1 TRBV29-1 CSVEGLGYNEQFF TGCAGCGTTGAAGGGCTTGGCTACAATGAGCAGTTCTTC
- few TRBJ1-5 TRBV28 CASSLAVRPQHF TGTGCCAGCAGTTTGGCGGTGCGGCCCCAGCATTTT
- few TRBJ2-5 TRBV7-9 CASSLELAKQETQYF TGTGCCAGCAGCTTAGAGCTCGCAAAACAAGAGACCCAGTACTTC
- - TRBJ2-1 TRBV20-1 CSATSFLRGTAEQLF TGCAGTGCTACCTCTTTCCTACGGGGTACGGCTGAGCAGCTCTTC
TRBD2 few TRBJ2-7 TRBV20-1 CSVRTSSYEQYF TGCAGTGTTAGGACTAGCTCCTACGAGCAGTACTTC
- - TRBJ2-3 TRBV5-4 CASSFGTPLPTDTQYF TGTGCCAGCAGCTTTGGGACCCCTCTCCCCACAGATACGCAGTATTTT
- - TRBJ2-1 TRBV5-1 CASSFELEQFF TGCGCCAGCAGCTTTGAACTTGAGCAGTTCTTC
TRBD1 few TRBJ1-1 TRBV7-2 CASSTTGVTEAFF TGTGCCAGCAGCACTACAGGGGTCACTGAAGCTTTCTTT
TRBD2 - TRBJ2-5 TRBV28 CASKSPSGGEEQYF TGTGCCAGCAAGTCCCCTAGCGGGGGTGAGGAGCAGTACTTC
- - TRBJ2-3 TRBV28 CASRAPRGYSSDTQYF TGTGCCAGCAGGGCACCAAGGGGATATTCGTCAGATACGCAGTATTTT
- - TRBJ2-1 TRBV4-1 CASSQTGSDEQFF TGCGCCAGCAGCCAAACAGGGAGCGATGAGCAGTTCTTC